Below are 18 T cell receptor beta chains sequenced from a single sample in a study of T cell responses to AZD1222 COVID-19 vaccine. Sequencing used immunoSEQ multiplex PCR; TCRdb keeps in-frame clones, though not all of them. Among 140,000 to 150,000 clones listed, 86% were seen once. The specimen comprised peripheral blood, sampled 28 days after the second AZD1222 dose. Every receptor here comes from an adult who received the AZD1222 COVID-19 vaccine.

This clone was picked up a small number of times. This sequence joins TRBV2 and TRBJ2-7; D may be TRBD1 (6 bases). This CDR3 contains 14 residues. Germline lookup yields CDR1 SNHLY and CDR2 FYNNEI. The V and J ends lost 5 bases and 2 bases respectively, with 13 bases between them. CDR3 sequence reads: CASSQGTVTYEQYF. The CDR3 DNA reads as TGTGCCAGCAGTCAGGGGACGGTTACCTACGAGCAGTACTTC.

The DNA for the CDR3 is TGTGCCAGCAGTGAGGTAGCGGGGGGGAGCACAGATACGCAGTATTTT. Translated, it gives CASSEVAGGSTDTQYF. V gene TRBV6-1 combines with J gene TRBJ2-3; 11 bases match TRBD2. Germline V gives CDR1 MNHNS, CDR2 SASEGT. J was trimmed by 0 bases and V by 3 bases; bases with no gene match: 2. The CDR3 is 16 residues long.

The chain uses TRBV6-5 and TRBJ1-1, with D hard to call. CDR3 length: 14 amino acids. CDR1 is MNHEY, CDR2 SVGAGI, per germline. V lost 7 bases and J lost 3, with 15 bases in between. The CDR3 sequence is CASNPDGGDTEAFF. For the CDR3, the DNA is TGTGCCAGCAACCCGGACGGCGGGGACACTGAAGCTTTCTTT.

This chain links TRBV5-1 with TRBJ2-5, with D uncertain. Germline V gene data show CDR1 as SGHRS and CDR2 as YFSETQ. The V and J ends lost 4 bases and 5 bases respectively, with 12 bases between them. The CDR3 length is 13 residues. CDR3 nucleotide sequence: TGCGCCAGCAGCCGCAGGCTCAGGGAGACCCAGTACTTC. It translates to CASSRRLRETQYF.

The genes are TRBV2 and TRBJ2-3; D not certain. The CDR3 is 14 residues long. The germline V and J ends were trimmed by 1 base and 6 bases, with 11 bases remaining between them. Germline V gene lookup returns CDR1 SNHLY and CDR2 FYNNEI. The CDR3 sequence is CASSEGGEGDTQYF. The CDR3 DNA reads TGTGCCAGCAGTGAAGGAGGAGAAGGGGATACGCAGTATTTT.

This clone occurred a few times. The CDR3 protein is CAIAGFQETQYF. The DNA of the CDR3 is TGTGCCATAGCGGGGTTCCAAGAGACCCAGTACTTC. This chain connects TRBV10-3 to TRBJ2-5; TRBD2 aligns across 7 bases. The CDR3 extends over 12 amino acids. J gave up 1 base and V 9 bases, and 2 bases lay outside the gene matches. Germline lookup yields CDR1 ENHRY and CDR2 SYGVKD.

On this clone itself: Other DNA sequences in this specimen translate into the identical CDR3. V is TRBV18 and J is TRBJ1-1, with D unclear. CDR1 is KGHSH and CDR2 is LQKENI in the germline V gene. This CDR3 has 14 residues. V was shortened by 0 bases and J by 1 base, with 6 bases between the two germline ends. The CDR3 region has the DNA TGTGCCAGCTCACCACCGGGGAGGAACACTGAAGCTTTCTTT. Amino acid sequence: CASSPPGRNTEAFF.

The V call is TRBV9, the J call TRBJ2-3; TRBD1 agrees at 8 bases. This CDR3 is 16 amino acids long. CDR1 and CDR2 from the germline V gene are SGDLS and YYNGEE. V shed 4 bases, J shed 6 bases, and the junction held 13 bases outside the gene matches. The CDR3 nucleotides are TGTGCCAGCAGCCCTGGGACAGGTACAAGTGTTGATACGCAGTATTTT. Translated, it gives CASSPGTGTSVDTQYF.

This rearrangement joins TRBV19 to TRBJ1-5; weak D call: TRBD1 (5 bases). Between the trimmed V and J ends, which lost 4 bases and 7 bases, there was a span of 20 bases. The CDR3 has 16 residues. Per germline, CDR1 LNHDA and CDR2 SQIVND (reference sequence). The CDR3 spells CASSTLWEGEGQPQHF. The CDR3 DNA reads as TGTGCCAGTAGTACCCTCTGGGAAGGGGAGGGACAGCCCCAGCATTTT.

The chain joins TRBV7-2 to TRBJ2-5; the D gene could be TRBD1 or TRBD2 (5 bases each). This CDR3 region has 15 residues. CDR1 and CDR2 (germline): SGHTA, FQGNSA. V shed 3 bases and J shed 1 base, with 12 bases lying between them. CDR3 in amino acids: CASSFTGTAQETQYF. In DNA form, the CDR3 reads TGTGCCAGCAGCTTCACCGGGACCGCCCAAGAGACCCAGTACTTC. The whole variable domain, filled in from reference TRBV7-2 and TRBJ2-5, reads GAGVSQSPSNKVTEKGKDVELRCDPISGHTALYWYRQSLGQGLEFLIYFQGNSAPDKSGLPSDRFSAERTGGSVSTLTIQRTQQEDSAVYLCASSFTGTAQETQYFGPGTRLLVL.

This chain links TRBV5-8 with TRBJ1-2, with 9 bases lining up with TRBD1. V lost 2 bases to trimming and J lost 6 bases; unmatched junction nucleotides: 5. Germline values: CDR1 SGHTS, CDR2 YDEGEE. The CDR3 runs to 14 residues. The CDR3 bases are TGTGCCAGCAGCTTACCCGGGACAGGGAATGGCTACACCTTC. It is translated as CASSLPGTGNGYTF.

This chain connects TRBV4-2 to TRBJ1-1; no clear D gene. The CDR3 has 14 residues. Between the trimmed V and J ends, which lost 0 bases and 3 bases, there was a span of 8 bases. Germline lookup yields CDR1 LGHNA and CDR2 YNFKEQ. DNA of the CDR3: TGTGCCAGCAGCCAAGATGGATTCTACACTGAAGCTTTCTTT. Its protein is CASSQDGFYTEAFF.

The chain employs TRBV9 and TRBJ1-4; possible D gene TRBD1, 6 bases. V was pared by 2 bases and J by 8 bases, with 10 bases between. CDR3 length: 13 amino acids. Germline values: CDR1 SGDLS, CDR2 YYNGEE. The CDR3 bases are TGTGCCAGCAGCGTCACGGGGGGCGAAAAACTGTTTTTT. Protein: CASSVTGGEKLFF.

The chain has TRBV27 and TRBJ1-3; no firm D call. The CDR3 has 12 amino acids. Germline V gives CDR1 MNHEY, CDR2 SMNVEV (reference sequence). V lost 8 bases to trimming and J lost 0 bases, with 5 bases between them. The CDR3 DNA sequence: TGTGCCAGCGGGGACTCTGGAAACACCATATATTTT. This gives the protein CASGDSGNTIYF.

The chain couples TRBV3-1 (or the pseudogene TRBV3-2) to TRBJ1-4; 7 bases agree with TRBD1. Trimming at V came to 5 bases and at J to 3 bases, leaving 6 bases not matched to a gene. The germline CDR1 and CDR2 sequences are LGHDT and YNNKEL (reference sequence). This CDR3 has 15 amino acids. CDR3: CASSSLTGSNEKLFF. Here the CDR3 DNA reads TGTGCCAGCAGCTCCCTGACAGGGTCTAATGAAAAACTGTTTTTT.

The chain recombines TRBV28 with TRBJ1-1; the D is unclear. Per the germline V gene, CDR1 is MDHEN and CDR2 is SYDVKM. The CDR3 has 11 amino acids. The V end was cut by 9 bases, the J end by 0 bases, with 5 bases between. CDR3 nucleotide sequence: TGTGCCAGTTGGGTGAACACTGAAGCTTTCTTT. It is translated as CASWVNTEAFF.

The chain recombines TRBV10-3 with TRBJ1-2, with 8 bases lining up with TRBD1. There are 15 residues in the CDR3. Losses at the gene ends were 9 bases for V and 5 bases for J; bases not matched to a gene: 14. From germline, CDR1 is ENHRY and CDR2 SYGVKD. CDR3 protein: CAIRGLDRGGYGYTF. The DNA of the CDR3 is TGTGCCATAAGGGGCCTAGACAGGGGAGGGTATGGCTACACCTTC.

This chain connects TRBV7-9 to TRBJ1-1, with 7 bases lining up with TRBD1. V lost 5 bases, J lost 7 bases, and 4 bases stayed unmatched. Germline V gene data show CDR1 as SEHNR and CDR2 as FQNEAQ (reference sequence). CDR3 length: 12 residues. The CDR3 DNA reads TGTGCCAGCAGCCAGACAGGGCTTGAAGCTTTCTTT. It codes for CASSQTGLEAFF.